This TCR beta chain emerged from a study of blood T cell repertoires in COVID-19. Study in general: The study drew acute and convalescent COVID-19 samples from the United States, Italy and Spain. Nucleic acid was either cDNA or gDNA, and it came from T cells, B-cell-depleted T cells, or PBMCs.

V dropped 2 bases and J dropped 6 bases, with 7 bases sitting between them. Germline V gene sequence: CDR1 KGHSH, CDR2 LQKENI. The CDR3 has 13 residues. As processed by the authors: Using reference gene primer amplification, nucleated cell counts were estimated. This table comes from immunoSEQ multiplex PCR, and its TCRdb copy is limited to in-frame clones, with some not included. The D gene and trimming were derived from the DNA, and the V and J assignments and clone size from that table. This table holds around 270,000 clones, around 82% found once. The Seattle patients joined while their infection was active and were tracked longitudinally afterward.

The sequenced sample was peripheral blood. The V call is TRBV18, the J call TRBJ1-4; D unresolved. The source is a human donor with COVID-19, enrolled during active disease. The donor label of this sample is uncertain. The CDR3 DNA reads as TGTGCCAGCTCACCAGTAGTAGATGAAAAACTGTTTTTT. It codes for CASSPVVDEKLFF.